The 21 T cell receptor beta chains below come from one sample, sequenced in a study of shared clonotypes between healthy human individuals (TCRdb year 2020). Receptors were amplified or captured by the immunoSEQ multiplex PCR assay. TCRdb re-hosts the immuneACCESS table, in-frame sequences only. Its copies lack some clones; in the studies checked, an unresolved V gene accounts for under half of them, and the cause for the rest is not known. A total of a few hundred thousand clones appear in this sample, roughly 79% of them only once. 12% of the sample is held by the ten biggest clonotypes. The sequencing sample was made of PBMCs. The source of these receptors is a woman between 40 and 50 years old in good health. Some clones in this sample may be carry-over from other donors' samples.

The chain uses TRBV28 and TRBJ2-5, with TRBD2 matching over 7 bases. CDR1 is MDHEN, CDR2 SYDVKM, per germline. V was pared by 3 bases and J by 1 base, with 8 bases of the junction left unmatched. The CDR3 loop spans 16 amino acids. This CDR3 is CASSLEGRGTQETQYF. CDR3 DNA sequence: TGTGCCAGCAGTTTGGAGGGGAGGGGAACCCAAGAGACCCAGTACTTC.

The CDR3 bases are TGTGCCAGCAGCGAAGATGGGGGGTGGGAGACCCAGTACTTC. Translated, it gives CASSEDGGWETQYF. The genes are TRBV5-4 and TRBJ2-5, with D perhaps TRBD2 (6 bases). CDR1 and CDR2 (germline): SGHNT, YYREEE (reference sequence). This CDR3 spans 14 amino acids. Deletions cut 4 bases from V and 5 bases from J, with 15 bases between.

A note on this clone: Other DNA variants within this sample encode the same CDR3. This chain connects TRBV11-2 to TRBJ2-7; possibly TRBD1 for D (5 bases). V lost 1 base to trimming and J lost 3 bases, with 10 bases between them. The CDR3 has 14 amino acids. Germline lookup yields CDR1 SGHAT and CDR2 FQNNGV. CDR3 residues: CASSLGVGLYEQYF. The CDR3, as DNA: TGTGCCAGCAGCTTAGGTGTGGGGCTCTACGAGCAGTACTTC.

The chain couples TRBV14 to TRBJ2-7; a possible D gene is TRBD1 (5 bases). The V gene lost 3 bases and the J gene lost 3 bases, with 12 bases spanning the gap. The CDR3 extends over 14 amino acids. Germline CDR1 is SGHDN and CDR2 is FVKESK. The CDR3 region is CASSHQGRNYEQYF. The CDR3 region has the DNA TGTGCCAGCAGCCATCAGGGCAGAAACTACGAGCAGTACTTC. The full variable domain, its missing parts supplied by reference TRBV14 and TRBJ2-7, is EAGVTQFPSHSVIEKGQTVTLRCDPISGHDNLYWYRRVMGKEIKFLLHFVKESKQDESGMPNNRFLAERTGGTYSTLKVQPAELEDSGVYFCASSHQGRNYEQYFGPGTRLTVT.

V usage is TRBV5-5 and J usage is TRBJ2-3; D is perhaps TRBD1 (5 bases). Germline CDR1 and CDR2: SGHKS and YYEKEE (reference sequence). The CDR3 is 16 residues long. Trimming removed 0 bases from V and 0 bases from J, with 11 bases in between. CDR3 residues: CASSLEARASTDTQYF. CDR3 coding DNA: TGTGCCAGCAGCTTGGAGGCCAGGGCCAGCACAGATACGCAGTATTTT.

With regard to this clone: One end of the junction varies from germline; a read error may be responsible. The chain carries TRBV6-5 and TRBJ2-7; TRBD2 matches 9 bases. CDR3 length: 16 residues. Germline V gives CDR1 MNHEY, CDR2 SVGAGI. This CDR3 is CASSHSLAGPSYEQYF. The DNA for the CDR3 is TGTGCCAGCAGTCACTCTCTAGCGGGGCCTTCCTACGAGCAGTACTTC.

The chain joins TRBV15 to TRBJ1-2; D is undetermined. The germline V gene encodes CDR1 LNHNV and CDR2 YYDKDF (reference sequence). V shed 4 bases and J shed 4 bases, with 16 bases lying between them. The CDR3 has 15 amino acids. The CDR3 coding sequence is TGTGCCACCAGCAATAGCCAGTCCGGAGTCTATGGCTACACCTTC. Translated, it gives CATSNSQSGVYGYTF.

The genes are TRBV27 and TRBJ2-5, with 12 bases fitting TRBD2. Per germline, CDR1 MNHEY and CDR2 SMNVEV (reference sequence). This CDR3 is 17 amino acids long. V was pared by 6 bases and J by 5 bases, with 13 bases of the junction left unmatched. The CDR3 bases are TGTGCCAGCAGAATGGGGACTCTAGCGGGAGGGTTTGAGACCCAGTACTTC. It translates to CASRMGTLAGGFETQYF.

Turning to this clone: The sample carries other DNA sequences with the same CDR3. Written as DNA, the CDR3 is TGTGCCAGCAGTTTATTTAGAAACGAGCAGTACTTC. Protein: CASSLFRNEQYF. The rearrangement links TRBV28 to TRBJ2-7; D gene unclear. The V and J ends lost 1 base and 5 bases respectively, with 6 bases between them. The germline CDR1 and CDR2 sequences are MDHEN and SYDVKM. The CDR3 runs 12 residues.

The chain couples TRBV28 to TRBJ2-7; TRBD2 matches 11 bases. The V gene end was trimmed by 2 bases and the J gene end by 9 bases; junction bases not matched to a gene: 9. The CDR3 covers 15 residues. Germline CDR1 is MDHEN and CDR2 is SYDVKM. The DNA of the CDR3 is TGTGCCAGCAGTTTAAGGACTAGCGGGTTCTTTAGGCAGTACTTC. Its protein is CASSLRTSGFFRQYF.

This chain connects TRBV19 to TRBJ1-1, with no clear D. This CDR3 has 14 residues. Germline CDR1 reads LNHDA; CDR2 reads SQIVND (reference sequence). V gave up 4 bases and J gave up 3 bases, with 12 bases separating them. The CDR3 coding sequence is TGTGCCAGTAGTACGGATACACGGGACACTGAAGCTTTCTTT. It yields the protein CASSTDTRDTEAFF.

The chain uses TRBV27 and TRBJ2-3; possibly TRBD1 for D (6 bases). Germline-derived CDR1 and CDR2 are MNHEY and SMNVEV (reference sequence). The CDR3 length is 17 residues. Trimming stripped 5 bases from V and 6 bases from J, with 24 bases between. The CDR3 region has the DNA TGTGCCAGCAGTCCCCAATTCAGACAGGCCTCTTTGGATACGCAGTATTTT. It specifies CASSPQFRQASLDTQYF.

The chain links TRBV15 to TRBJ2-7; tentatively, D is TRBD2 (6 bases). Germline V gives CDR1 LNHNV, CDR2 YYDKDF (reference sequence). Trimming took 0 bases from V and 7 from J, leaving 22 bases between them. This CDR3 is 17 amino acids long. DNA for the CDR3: TGTGCCACCAGCAGAGAAAACGTCGGGGGTTACCTAAGGGAGCAGTACTTC. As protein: CATSRENVGGYLREQYF.

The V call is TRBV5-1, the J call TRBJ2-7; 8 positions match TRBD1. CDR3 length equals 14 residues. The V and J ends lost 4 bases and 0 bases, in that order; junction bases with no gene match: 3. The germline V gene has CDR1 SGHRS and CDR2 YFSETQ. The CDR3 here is CASSPQGASYEQYF. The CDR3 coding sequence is TGCGCCAGCAGCCCTCAGGGGGCCTCCTACGAGCAGTACTTC.

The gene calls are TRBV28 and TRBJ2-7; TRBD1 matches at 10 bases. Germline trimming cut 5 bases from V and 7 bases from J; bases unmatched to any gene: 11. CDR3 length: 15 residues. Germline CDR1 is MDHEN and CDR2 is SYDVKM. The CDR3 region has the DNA TGTGCCAGCAGTAGACCAGGGACAGGGGTATGGGAGCAGTACTTC. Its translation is CASSRPGTGVWEQYF.

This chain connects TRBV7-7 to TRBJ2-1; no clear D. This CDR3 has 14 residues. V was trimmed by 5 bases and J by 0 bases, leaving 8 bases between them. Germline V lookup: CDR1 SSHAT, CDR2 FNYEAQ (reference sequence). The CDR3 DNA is TGTGCCAGCAGCCCGTCTAGCTCCTACAATGAGCAGTTCTTC. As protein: CASSPSSSYNEQFF.

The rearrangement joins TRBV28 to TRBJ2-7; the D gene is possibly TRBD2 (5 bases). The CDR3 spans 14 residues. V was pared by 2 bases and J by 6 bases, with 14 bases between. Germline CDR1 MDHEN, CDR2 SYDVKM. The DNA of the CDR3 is TGTGCCAGCAGTTTAGTCCCACTAGTAGGCGAGCAGTACTTC. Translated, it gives CASSLVPLVGEQYF.

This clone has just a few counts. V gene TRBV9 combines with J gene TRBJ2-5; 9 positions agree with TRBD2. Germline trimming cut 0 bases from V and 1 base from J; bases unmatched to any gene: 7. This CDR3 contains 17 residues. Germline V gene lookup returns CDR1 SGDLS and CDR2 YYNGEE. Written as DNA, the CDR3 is TGTGCCAGCAGCGTAGCACTAGCGGGTAATGGCCAAGAGACCCAGTACTTC. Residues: CASSVALAGNGQETQYF.

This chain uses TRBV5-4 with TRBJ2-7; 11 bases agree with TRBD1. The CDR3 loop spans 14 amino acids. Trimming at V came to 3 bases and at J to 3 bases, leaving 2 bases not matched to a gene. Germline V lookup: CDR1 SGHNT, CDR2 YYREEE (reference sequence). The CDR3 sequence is CASSWGQGGYEQYF. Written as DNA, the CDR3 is TGTGCCAGCAGCTGGGGACAGGGGGGCTACGAGCAGTACTTC.

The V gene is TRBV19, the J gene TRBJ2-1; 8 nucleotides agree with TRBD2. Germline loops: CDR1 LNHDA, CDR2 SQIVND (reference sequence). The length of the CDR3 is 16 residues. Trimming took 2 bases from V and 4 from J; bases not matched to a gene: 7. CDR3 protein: CASSIREGRSYNEQFF. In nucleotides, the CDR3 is TGTGCCAGTAGTATACGGGAGGGGAGGAGTTACAATGAGCAGTTCTTC.

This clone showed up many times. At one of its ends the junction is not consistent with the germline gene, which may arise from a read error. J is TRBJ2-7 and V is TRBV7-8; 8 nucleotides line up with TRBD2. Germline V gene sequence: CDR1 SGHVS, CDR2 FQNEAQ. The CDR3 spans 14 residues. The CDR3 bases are TGTGCCAGCAGCTTAGCTGCGGGAGGCTACAAGCAGTACTTC. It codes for CASSLAAGGYKQYF.